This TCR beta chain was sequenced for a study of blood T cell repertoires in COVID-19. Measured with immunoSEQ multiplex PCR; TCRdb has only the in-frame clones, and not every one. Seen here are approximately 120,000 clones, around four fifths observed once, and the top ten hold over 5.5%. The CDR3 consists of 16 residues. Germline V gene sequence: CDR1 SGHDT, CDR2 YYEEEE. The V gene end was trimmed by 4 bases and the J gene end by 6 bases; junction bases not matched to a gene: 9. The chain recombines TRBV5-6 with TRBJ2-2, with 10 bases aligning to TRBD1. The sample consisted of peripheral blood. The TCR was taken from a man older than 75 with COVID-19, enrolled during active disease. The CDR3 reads CASSPRRQGAPGELFF. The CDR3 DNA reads TGTGCCAGCAGCCCCCGTAGACAGGGGGCTCCCGGGGAGCTGTTTTTT.